This TCR beta chain was identified in a study of T cell responses to AZD1222 COVID-19 vaccine. Study-level background: Pooling of second doses given at about 4 or about 12 weeks was done. The study's findings and limits: Donor demographics were predominantly white British with a female majority; clonal diversity may be underestimated. Baseline testing showed seropositivity in only a handful of AZD1222 recipients. The peak T cell response came first, and repertoires were sampled only after it.

TCRdb keeps only in-frame clones here, not all; method: immunoSEQ multiplex PCR. The sample records under 130,000 clones, roughly nine tenths being singletons. Concerning this clone: Its antigen is as yet unknown. The sample carries other DNA sequences with the same CDR3.

Germline V gives CDR1 SGHRS, CDR2 YFSETQ. The CDR3 is made up of 16 amino acids. V gave up 4 bases and J gave up 2 bases, with 18 bases separating them. The rearrangement links TRBV5-1 to TRBJ2-5; D may correspond to TRBD1 or TRBD2 (6 bases each). This receptor was taken from an adult in good health. The sample in question was peripheral blood, obtained on day 0 of AZD1222 vaccination. CDR3 sequence reads: CASSRRGAWEQETQYF. DNA for the CDR3: TGCGCCAGCAGCCGAAGGGGGGCGTGGGAGCAAGAGACCCAGTACTTC.